These T cell receptor beta chains were read from a single sample in a study of beta chain features in type 1 diabetes. The assay was immunoSEQ multiplex PCR, and TCRdb's table has in-frame clones only and misses some. Of 200,000 to 250,000 clones listed, approximately 16% are singletons. What was sequenced was naive CD4+ T cells from blood. The receptors come from a young man with type 1 diabetes. CDR3s include the opening cysteine and the closing phenylalanine or tryptophan. D genes are given only for firm matches. Clone size is shown for a subset of rows, as once, few, many or a class of expanded clone.

>few|TRBD2|TRBJ2-3|TRBV29-1
CSVVVGGNTDTQYF
TGCAGCGTTGTGGTCGGGGGGAACACAGATACGCAGTATTTT
>NA|TRBD2|TRBJ2-1|TRBV7-2
CASSSGLASSYNEQFF
TGTGCCAGCAGCTCGGGACTAGCCAGCTCCTACAATGAGCAGTTCTTC
>few|NA|TRBJ2-1|TRBV7-2
CASSFPGAEQFF
TGTGCCAGCAGCTTTCCGGGAGCTGAGCAGTTCTTC
>NA|TRBD2|TRBJ2-7|TRBV27
CASSSGTSDYEQYF
TGTGCCAGCAGTTCAGGGACTAGCGACTACGAGCAGTACTTC
>few|TRBD1|TRBJ1-4|TRBV15
CATSRGATGAEKLFF
TGTGCCACCAGCAGGGGAGCGACAGGGGCTGAAAAACTGTTTTTT
>once|TRBD1|TRBJ2-7|TRBV10-3
CAISDPDRSHEQYF
TGTGCCATCAGTGACCCGGACAGGTCCCACGAGCAGTACTTC
>few|TRBD1|TRBJ2-4|TRBV6-5
CASRGPGQGSIQYF
TGTGCCAGCAGGGGACCGGGACAGGGCAGCATTCAGTACTTC
>few|NA|TRBJ1-1|TRBV5-1
CASSSEPMVGAFF
TGCGCCAGCAGCTCCGAACCGATGGTGGGAGCTTTCTTT
>NA|NA|TRBJ2-5|TRBV5-1
CASSLATVGETQYF
TGCGCCAGCAGCTTGGCCACAGTCGGTGAGACCCAGTACTTC
>NA|NA|TRBJ2-6|TRBV28
CASSPPGLSTSGANVLTF
TGTGCCAGCAGTCCTCCCGGACTGTCGACTTCTGGGGCCAACGTCCTGACTTTC
>NA|NA|TRBJ2-7|TRBV15
CATSRGDIYEQYF
TGTGCCACCAGCAGAGGGGACATCTACGAGCAGTACTTC
>NA|TRBD1|TRBJ1-4|TRBV29-1
CSAWDRGLEKLFF
TGCAGCGCTTGGGACAGGGGATTAGAAAAACTGTTTTTT
>NA|NA|TRBJ1-2|TRBV28
CASSLGGPAYGYTF
TGTGCCAGCAGTTTGGGCGGACCGGCCTATGGCTACACCTTC
>few|NA|TRBJ2-2|TRBV5-4
CASSLASGASGELFF
TGTGCCAGCAGCTTGGCGTCTGGGGCGTCCGGGGAGCTGTTTTTT
>NA|NA|TRBJ2-7|TRBV29-1
CSVEDQGGEQYF
TGCAGCGTTGAAGATCAAGGAGGCGAGCAGTACTTC
>NA|NA|TRBJ2-1|TRBV29-1
CSVGGWGGSYNEQFF
TGCAGCGTTGGCGGATGGGGAGGCTCCTACAATGAGCAGTTCTTC
>NA|TRBD1|TRBJ2-7|TRBV6-5
CASSYSGQESYEQYF
TGTGCCAGCAGTTACTCTGGACAGGAATCCTACGAGCAGTACTTC
>NA|NA|TRBJ2-2|TRBV25-1
CASSDASRRGNTGELFF
TGTGCCAGCAGTGATGCATCGAGACGGGGGAACACCGGGGAGCTGTTTTTT
>NA|NA|TRBJ2-1|TRBV7-9
CASSLKTATYNEQFF
TGTGCCAGCAGCTTAAAAACAGCCACCTACAATGAGCAGTTCTTC
>NA|TRBD2|TRBJ2-5|TRBV29-1
CSFYGAGAQETQYF
TGCAGCTTCTACGGAGCGGGAGCTCAAGAGACCCAGTACTTC
>few|NA|TRBJ2-7|TRBV10-3
CATTGSYEQYF
TGTGCCACCACTGGCAGCTACGAGCAGTACTTC
>few|TRBD1|TRBJ2-7|TRBV25-1
CASSERDRGYEQYF
TGTGCCAGCAGTGAGCGGGACAGGGGCTACGAGCAGTACTTC
>NA|NA|TRBJ1-1|TRBV10-2
CASSESGAIEAFF
TGCGCCAGCAGTGAATCAGGGGCGATAGAAGCTTTCTTT
>few|NA|TRBJ2-1|TRBV6-1
CASSRQRFNNEQFF
TGTGCCAGCAGCCGCCAGCGGTTCAACAATGAGCAGTTCTTC
>NA|NA|TRBJ2-7|TRBV9
CASSVGPERRSYEQYF
TGTGCCAGCAGCGTGGGTCCAGAAAGACGCTCCTACGAGCAGTACTTC
>NA|TRBD1|TRBJ2-7|TRBV9
CASSATGTAYYEQYF
TGTGCCAGCAGCGCGACCGGGACAGCCTACTACGAGCAGTACTTC
>NA|NA|TRBJ2-1|TRBV15
CATSPPGAGVYNEQFF
TGTGCCACCAGTCCTCCCGGAGCAGGAGTTTACAATGAGCAGTTCTTC
>few|NA|TRBJ1-2|TRBV28
CASTVMGGYTF
TGTGCCAGCACTGTAATGGGTGGCTACACCTTC
>few|NA|TRBJ2-3|TRBV18
CASSKDIATDTQYF
TGTGCCAGCTCAAAGGACATCGCCACAGATACGCAGTATTTT
>few|NA|TRBJ2-5|TRBV29-1
CSVERTAQETQYF
TGCAGCGTTGAACGGACAGCTCAAGAGACCCAGTACTTC
>NA|NA|TRBJ2-7|TRBV13
CASRKGGQHYEQYF
TGTGCCAGCAGGAAGGGAGGACAACACTACGAGCAGTACTTC
>NA|NA|TRBJ2-3|TRBV5-4
CASSLAKTGADTQYF
TGTGCCAGCAGCTTGGCCAAGACGGGAGCCGATACGCAGTATTTT
>NA|NA|TRBJ2-3|TRBV29-1
CSGGLSTDTQYF
TGCAGCGGTGGGCTATCCACAGATACGCAGTATTTT
>few|NA|TRBJ1-2|TRBV29-1
CSVSGNYGYTF
TGCAGCGTTTCCGGGAACTATGGCTACACCTTC
>few|NA|TRBJ2-1|TRBV5-1
CASSLDAAAAASYNEQFF
TGCGCCAGCAGCTTGGATGCCGCTGCAGCGGCCTCCTACAATGAGCAGTTCTTC
>NA|NA|TRBJ2-7|TRBV29-1
CSVADSTAYF
TGCAGCGTTGCGGACAGTACAGCGTACTTC
>NA|NA|TRBJ2-3|TRBV7-2
CASSPGPDTQYF
TGTGCCAGCAGCCCCGGTCCAGATACGCAGTATTTT
>NA|TRBD1|TRBJ1-2|TRBV6-5
CASSLYGTGNYGYTF
TGTGCGAGCAGTTTGTACGGGACAGGGAACTATGGCTACACCTTC
>NA|NA|TRBJ2-1|TRBV29-1
CSVPGGNEQFF
TGCAGCGTCCCTGGGGGGAATGAGCAGTTCTTC
>NA|NA|TRBJ2-7|TRBV14
CPAARAGTHYEQYF
TGTCCAGCAGCCCGCGCAGGCACGCACTACGAGCAGTACTTC
>NA|TRBD2|TRBJ2-2|TRBV30
CAAPSGRGTGELFF
TGTGCAGCTCCAAGCGGGAGGGGTACCGGGGAGCTGTTTTTT
>NA|TRBD2|TRBJ2-5|TRBV27
CASSLIRLAGDQETQYF
TGTGCCAGCAGTTTAATCCGACTAGCGGGAGACCAAGAGACCCAGTACTTC
>NA|TRBD1|TRBJ2-7|TRBV28
CASSLGQGAGEQYF
TGTGCCAGCAGTCTGGGGCAGGGGGCAGGGGAGCAGTACTTC
>NA|TRBD2|TRBJ2-5|TRBV9
CASSVSGRWETQYF
TGTGCCAGCAGCGTTAGCGGGAGATGGGAGACCCAGTACTTC
>NA|TRBD1|TRBJ2-7|TRBV13
CASSLRDRANEQYF
TGTGCCAGCAGCCTCCGCGACAGGGCTAACGAGCAGTACTTC
>NA|NA|TRBJ2-7|TRBV29-1
CSVQGFDYEQYF
TGCAGCGTACAGGGTTTCGACTACGAGCAGTACTTC
>few|NA|TRBJ1-1|TRBV7-2
CASSVEAEAFF
TGTGCCAGCAGCGTGGAGGCGGAAGCTTTCTTT
>NA|TRBD2|TRBJ2-1|TRBV7-3
CASSSAGDGEQFF
TGTGCCAGCAGCTCAGCGGGAGATGGTGAGCAGTTCTTC
>NA|TRBD2|TRBJ2-1|TRBV7-9
CASSSPTSGRGNEQFF
TGTGCCAGCAGCTCTCCGACTAGCGGGAGGGGCAATGAGCAGTTCTTC
>few|NA|TRBJ2-5|TRBV10-3
CAISSQGETQYF
TGTGCCATCTCCAGTCAGGGGGAGACCCAGTACTTC
>few|NA|TRBJ2-1|TRBV28
CASSPRDGGNEQFF
TGTGCCAGCAGTCCTCGGGATGGCGGGAATGAGCAGTTCTTC
>NA|NA|TRBJ2-7|TRBV18
CASSPGGTYEQYF
TGTGCCAGCTCACCCGGGGGCACTTACGAGCAGTACTTC
>few|NA|TRBJ1-2|TRBV7-9
CASSSGPNYGYTF
TGTGCCAGCAGCTCTGGACCCAACTATGGCTACACCTTC
>few|NA|TRBJ1-2|TRBV28
CASRVQMEGYTF
TGTGCCAGCAGGGTCCAGATGGAAGGCTACACCTTC
>few|TRBD1|TRBJ1-1|TRBV30
CACRDRANTEAFF
TGTGCCTGTCGGGACAGGGCGAACACTGAAGCTTTCTTT
>NA|TRBD1|TRBJ2-7|TRBV28
CASSLPQGFYEQYF
TGTGCCAGCAGTTTACCACAGGGGTTCTACGAGCAGTACTTC
>NA|TRBD2|TRBJ2-3|TRBV5-1
CASSHGLADSDTQYF
TGCGCCAGCAGCCACGGACTAGCGGACTCAGATACGCAGTATTTT